This T cell receptor (beta chain) is drawn from a study of blood T cell repertoires in COVID-19. Study summary: T cells, B-cell-depleted T cells, or PBMCs supplied cDNA or gDNA.

CDR1 and CDR2 (germline): WSHSY, SAAADI. The CDR3 spans 12 residues. Trimming removed 7 bases from V and 5 bases from J, with 9 bases in between. Some clones are missing from TCRdb's copy, which holds only in-frame ones; the method was immunoSEQ multiplex PCR. The table shows around 100,000 clones, with 69% occurring only once. Material for sequencing was peripheral blood. The chain employs TRBV10-2 and TRBJ2-1; no definite D call. The clonotype was recovered from a man aged 80 or over with acute or convalescent COVID-19. The CDR3 reads CASMFRDNEQFF. The CDR3 nucleotides are TGCGCCAGCATGTTCCGGGACAATGAGCAGTTCTTC.